The 17 T cell receptor beta chains given below trace back to one sample, sequenced in a study of post-analysis software for immune sequencing data. Study conclusions and caveats: The study found TRBV5-6, TRBV5-1 and TRBV20-1 among four to six TRBV segments more frequent in patients than controls.

The TCR beta cDNA libraries contained unique molecular identifiers. TCRdb re-called the PCR reads through MiXCR, storing one row per CDR3 protein. In the table there are hundreds of thousands of distinct CDR3 sequences, 59% of which are singletons. For these receptors, no antigen is known. The specimen sequenced was blood. These receptors originate from a girl aged 2-15 years with multiple sclerosis.

There are a few counts of this clonotype. The chain recombines TRBV5-1 with TRBJ2-7; D might be TRBD1 (6 bases). This CDR3 is built from 17 residues. Trimming shortened V by 4 bases and J by 5 bases, and 25 bases separated the two germline ends. Germline V lookup: CDR1 SGHRS, CDR2 YFSETQ. CDR3 loop: CASSPETPGHHLHEQYF. CDR3 nucleotide sequence: TGCGCCAGCAGCCCGGAGACTCCGGGACATCACCTCCACGAGCAGTACTTC.

The table lists this clonotype with a few counts. This chain joins TRBV12-3 or TRBV12-4 and TRBJ2-3, with D perhaps TRBD2 (5 bases). The CDR3 length is 14 residues. Trimming took 5 bases from V and 6 from J, leaving 15 bases between them. CDR3 bases: TGTGCCAGCAGTCAAGCACTAGGGTCCGATACGCAGTATTTT. Translated: CASSQALGSDTQYF.

This chain links TRBV12-3 or TRBV12-4 with TRBJ1-6; D is unclear. CDR3 length: 14 residues. V was clipped by 10 bases and J by 7 bases, with 17 bases between them. CDR3 residues: CAIGLGRLNSPLHF. DNA of the CDR3: TGTGCCATCGGATTAGGACGGCTCAATTCACCCCTCCACTTT.

This clonotype was counted a few times. The chain recombines TRBV6-2 or TRBV6-3 with TRBJ2-3; TRBD1 or TRBD2 may be the D gene (6 bases each). This CDR3 comprises 12 residues. V was pared by 7 bases and J by 6 bases, with 11 bases between. Germline V CDR1 and CDR2: MNHEY, SVGEGT. In DNA, the CDR3 is TGTGCCAGCACGGGGGCACGCGATACGCAGTATTTT. It codes for CASTGARDTQYF.

The chain joins TRBV20-1 to TRBJ1-1; the D is unclear. CDR1 DFQATT and CDR2 SNEGSKA come from the germline V gene (reference sequence). V shed 1 base and J shed 2 bases, with 5 bases lying between them. The CDR3 covers 12 residues. This chain's CDR3 is CSARGPNTEAFF. CDR3 sequence (DNA): TGCAGTGCTAGAGGACCTAACACTGAAGCTTTCTTT.

This chain links TRBV14 with TRBJ2-1; D may be TRBD2 (5 bases). The germline CDR1 and CDR2 sequences are SGHDN and FVKESK. The CDR3 is 14 amino acids. Trimming left V 5 bases short and J 9 bases short, with 17 bases between. The CDR3 DNA follows: TGTGCCAGCAGCTACTGGACTGGGCACGGTGAGCAGTTCTTC. Protein product: CASSYWTGHGEQFF.

Only a few counts were recorded for this clonotype. The rearrangement links TRBV4-1 to TRBJ2-7; D is uncertain. CDR1 is MGHRA, CDR2 YSYEKL, per germline. This CDR3 has 15 amino acids. V was pared by 1 base and J by 7 bases, with 17 bases between. CDR3 in DNA: TGCGCCAGCAGCCAAGCTTTAGGTGACCTGGGAGAGCAGTACTTC. Its protein is CASSQALGDLGEQYF.

The J gene is TRBJ2-1, the V gene TRBV20-1; 8 bases align to TRBD2. V dropped 5 bases and J dropped 3; count of bases not matched to a gene: 9. CDR3 size: 15 residues. CDR1 DFQATT and CDR2 SNEGSKA come from the germline V gene (reference sequence). The CDR3 is CSAAGSSGYYNEQFF. The CDR3 DNA sequence: TGCAGTGCTGCTGGGTCTAGCGGGTACTACAATGAGCAGTTCTTC.

This chain joins TRBV20-1 and TRBJ2-1; 9 nucleotides match TRBD2. Trimming cost V 7 bases and J 9 bases; bases outside gene matches: 16. This CDR3 comprises 15 residues. Germline V CDR1 and CDR2: DFQATT, SNEGSKA (reference sequence). DNA of the CDR3: TGCAGTGGAAGACGGCGGGAGGGCCTGGGTAGTGAGCAGTTCTTC. Amino acid sequence: CSGRRREGLGSEQFF.

The rearrangement links TRBV20-1 to TRBJ2-7; weak D call: TRBD1 (6 bases). Germline loops: CDR1 DFQATT, CDR2 SNEGSKA (reference sequence). This CDR3 is built from 18 residues. The germline V and J ends were trimmed by 7 bases and 2 bases, with 30 bases remaining between them. CDR3 DNA sequence: TGCAGTGTCCAGGGGTGGGAAATTTCCTCCTCGCCTACCTACGAGCAGTACTTC. Its protein is CSVQGWEISSSPTYEQYF.

This clonotype was counted between two and nine times. CDR3 coding DNA: TGCAGCGTCGGGACAGGGGTAGGGCAGCCCCAGCATTTT. Translating it yields CSVGTGVGQPQHF. The chain links TRBV29-1 to TRBJ1-5, with 10 bases lining up with TRBD1. The CDR3 is 13 residues long. The germline V gene encodes CDR1 SQVTM and CDR2 ANQGSEA. V was pared by 6 bases and J by 7 bases, with 6 bases of the junction left unmatched.

The chain has TRBV24-1 and TRBJ1-2; 11 nucleotides match TRBD1. From germline, CDR1 is KGHDR and CDR2 SFDVKD. There are 15 residues in the CDR3. With 4 bases clipped from V and 3 bases from J, the junction kept 3 bases outside the gene matches. The CDR3 DNA is TGTGCCACCAGTGACCGGACAGGGGGCGACTATGGCTACACCTTC. Its protein product is CATSDRTGGDYGYTF.

This clonotype was seen many times. The rearrangement links TRBV29-1 to TRBJ1-2; 9 bases agree with TRBD1. Losses at the gene ends were 4 bases for V and 1 base for J; bases not matched to a gene: 4. This CDR3 spans 14 amino acids. Germline CDR1 reads SQVTM; CDR2 reads ANQGSEA. The CDR3 nucleotides read TGCAGCGTTGGGCCGACAGGGGGTAACTATGGCTACACCTTC. It is translated as CSVGPTGGNYGYTF.

The V call is TRBV29-1, the J call TRBJ2-7, with 10 bases aligning to TRBD2. V was pared by 4 bases and J by 1 base, with 7 bases of the junction left unmatched. Germline CDR1 reads SQVTM; CDR2 reads ANQGSEA. There are 15 residues in the CDR3. CDR3 bases: TGCAGCGTTGGAGGGCTAGCGGGAGATTCCTACGAGCAGTACTTC. This encodes CSVGGLAGDSYEQYF.

This clonotype was counted between two and nine times. The rearrangement joins TRBV29-1 to TRBJ1-2, with 9 bases matching TRBD1. The CDR3 has 13 amino acids. V dropped 3 bases and J dropped 4; count of bases not matched to a gene: 3. The germline gives CDR1 SQVTM, CDR2 ANQGSEA. CDR3 coding DNA: TGCAGCGTTGATGGACAGGGGCTCTATGGCTACACCTTC. Translating gives CSVDGQGLYGYTF.

The chain employs TRBV20-1 and TRBJ1-5; TRBD1 matches at 7 bases. CDR1 and CDR2 (germline): DFQATT, SNEGSKA (reference sequence). The CDR3 has 18 residues. Trimming at V came to 0 bases and at J to 5 bases, leaving 16 bases not matched to a gene. The CDR3 sequence is CSARDLATGFSGDQPQHF. CDR3 sequence (DNA): TGCAGTGCTAGAGATCTAGCGACAGGGTTTAGCGGGGATCAGCCCCAGCATTTT.

This chain joins TRBV19 and TRBJ2-1; D unclear. The length of the CDR3 is 14 residues. V was shortened by 3 bases and J by 0 bases, with 6 bases between the two germline ends. The germline CDR1 and CDR2 sequences are LNHDA and SQIVND (reference sequence). The CDR3 nucleotides read TGTGCCAGTAGTATCGGTCACTCCTACAATGAGCAGTTCTTC. This gives the protein CASSIGHSYNEQFF.